This is a list of T cell receptor beta chains from one sample in a study of cytomegalovirus exposure and HLA in healthy donors. Profiled with immunoSEQ multiplex PCR; TCRdb holds only in-frame clones, not every one. Of some 130,000 clones listed, about 10% are singletons. The sample consisted of PBMCs. Source of these receptors: a middle-aged woman in good health and CMV-seropositive. Each CDR3 is given with its conserved first and last residue. The D gene is left open where the match is weak. Size is omitted from some rows. Given values are once, few, many or a class for expanded clones.

J: TRBJ2-5; D: TRBD1; V: TRBV7-2; size: few; CDR3: CASSRNRGKETQYF; DNA: TGTGCCAGCAGCCGGAACAGGGGGAAAGAGACCCAGTACTTC
J: TRBJ2-7; D: -; V: TRBV7-6; size: -; CDR3: CASTLGGGRSGLEQYF; DNA: TGTGCCAGCACTCTAGGGGGAGGGAGGTCCGGCCTCGAGCAGTACTTC
J: TRBJ1-1; D: -; V: TRBV7-2; size: few; CDR3: CASSLEQGKVEAFF; DNA: TGTGCCAGCAGCTTAGAACAGGGAAAGGTCGAAGCTTTCTTT
J: TRBJ1-4; D: -; V: TRBV29-1; size: -; CDR3: CSVEEEGEKLFF; DNA: TGCAGCGTTGAAGAGGAGGGTGAAAAACTGTTTTTT
J: TRBJ2-5; D: TRBD2; V: TRBV29-1; size: few; CDR3: CSVEPPPGGETQYF; DNA: TGCAGCGTTGAACCTCCCCCGGGAGGAGAGACCCAGTACTTC
J: TRBJ2-7; D: -; V: TRBV7-6; size: few; CDR3: CASSSIPLAGSYEQYF; DNA: TGTGCCAGCAGCTCGATACCCCTAGCTGGCTCCTACGAGCAGTACTTC
J: TRBJ1-1; D: -; V: TRBV4-3; size: many; CDR3: CASSQEQGNTEAFF; DNA: TGCGCCAGCAGCCAAGAACAGGGGAACACTGAAGCTTTCTTT
J: TRBJ2-2; D: -; V: TRBV6-4; size: few; CDR3: CASREQGTTGELFF; DNA: TGTGCCAGCAGAGAGCAGGGGACCACCGGGGAGCTGTTTTTT
J: TRBJ1-2; D: TRBD1; V: TRBV5-1; size: few; CDR3: CASSSGQGDGYTF; DNA: TGCGCCAGCAGCTCGGGACAGGGGGATGGCTACACCTTC
J: TRBJ2-3; D: -; V: TRBV6-1; size: few; CDR3: CASRIPSGTDTQYF; DNA: TGTGCCAGCAGAATACCTAGCGGCACAGATACGCAGTATTTT
J: TRBJ1-2; D: TRBD1; V: TRBV19; size: few; CDR3: CASSIGGTGGNYGYTF; DNA: TGTGCCAGTAGTATAGGGGGGACAGGGGGCAACTATGGCTACACCTTC
J: TRBJ1-1; D: TRBD1; V: TRBV10-3; size: few; CDR3: CAISSTGDTEAFF; DNA: TGTGCCATCAGTTCCACAGGGGACACTGAAGCTTTCTTT
J: TRBJ1-2; D: -; V: TRBV2; size: few; CDR3: CASTITPANYGYTF; DNA: TGTGCCAGCACGATAACCCCAGCTAACTATGGCTACACCTTC
J: TRBJ2-1; D: TRBD1; V: TRBV29-1; size: few; CDR3: CSVGQGSDEQFF; DNA: TGCAGCGTTGGACAGGGCTCCGATGAGCAGTTCTTC
J: TRBJ2-3; D: TRBD2; V: TRBV2; size: -; CDR3: CASNPRKRGPTDTQYF; DNA: TGTGCCAGCAACCCCAGGAAGCGGGGACCCACAGATACGCAGTATTTT
J: TRBJ2-1; D: -; V: TRBV5-4; size: few; CDR3: CASSKGLRNSYNEQFF; DNA: TGTGCCAGCAGCAAGGGACTCCGCAACTCCTACAATGAGCAGTTCTTC
J: TRBJ1-2; D: TRBD1; V: TRBV19; size: few; CDR3: CASSPRTGGLGYTF; DNA: TGTGCCAGTAGTCCCCGGACAGGGGGCCTCGGCTACACCTTC
J: TRBJ2-6; D: -; V: TRBV10-3; size: few; CDR3: CAMGTGISGANVLTF; DNA: TGTGCCATGGGGACTGGGATCTCTGGGGCCAACGTCCTGACTTTC
J: TRBJ1-1; D: -; V: TRBV12-2; size: -; CDR3: CASRKGETEAFF; DNA: TGTGCAAGTCGCAAGGGGGAAACTGAAGCTTTCTTT
J: TRBJ1-2; D: -; V: TRBV30; size: -; CDR3: CAWTSTQGTNYGYTF; DNA: TGTGCCTGGACTTCTACACAGGGAACTAACTATGGCTACACCTTC
J: TRBJ2-2; D: TRBD2; V: TRBV6-1; size: -; CDR3: CASTERGGVTGELFF; DNA: TGTGCCAGCACTGAGCGGGGGGGGGTCACCGGGGAGCTGTTTTTT
J: TRBJ2-5; D: -; V: TRBV7-2; size: -; CDR3: CASSFRQDKETQYF; DNA: TGTGCCAGCAGCTTTAGACAGGACAAAGAGACCCAGTACTTC
J: TRBJ2-5; D: -; V: TRBV5-8; size: -; CDR3: CASSSHGTSTAETQYF; DNA: TGTGCCAGCAGCTCACATGGGACATCAACGGCGGAGACCCAGTACTTC
J: TRBJ2-1; D: TRBD1; V: TRBV7-3; size: -; CDR3: CASSPRQGTYNEQFF; DNA: TGTGCCAGCAGCCCTCGACAGGGCACCTACAATGAGCAGTTCTTC
J: TRBJ1-3; D: -; V: TRBV7-9; size: few; CDR3: CASSLDSPPGNTIYF; DNA: TGTGCCAGCAGCTTGGACAGTCCCCCTGGAAACACCATATATTTT
J: TRBJ2-1; D: -; V: TRBV5-1; size: few; CDR3: CASSLPQDNEQFF; DNA: TGCGCCAGCAGCTTACCACAGGACAATGAGCAGTTCTTC
J: TRBJ1-1; D: TRBD1; V: TRBV6-6; size: few; CDR3: CASSYFRGGHTEAFF; DNA: TGTGCCAGCAGTTACTTCCGAGGGGGCCACACTGAAGCTTTCTTT
J: TRBJ1-1; D: -; V: TRBV4-3; size: -; CDR3: CASSQERPTVGTEAFF; DNA: TGCGCCAGCAGCCAAGAAAGGCCAACAGTGGGCACTGAAGCTTTCTTT
J: TRBJ2-3; D: TRBD1; V: TRBV5-1; size: -; CDR3: CASSAVHPGTGGPDTQYF; DNA: TGCGCCAGCAGCGCCGTCCACCCCGGGACAGGGGGCCCAGATACGCAGTATTTT
J: TRBJ2-2; D: TRBD2; V: TRBV5-6; size: few; CDR3: CASSLAGGPRDGELFF; DNA: TGTGCCAGCAGCCTAGCGGGGGGACCCAGGGACGGGGAGCTGTTTTTT
J: TRBJ2-7; D: TRBD1; V: TRBV6-1; size: few; CDR3: CASRPGQVSYEQYF; DNA: TGTGCCAGCAGGCCGGGACAGGTCTCCTACGAGCAGTACTTC